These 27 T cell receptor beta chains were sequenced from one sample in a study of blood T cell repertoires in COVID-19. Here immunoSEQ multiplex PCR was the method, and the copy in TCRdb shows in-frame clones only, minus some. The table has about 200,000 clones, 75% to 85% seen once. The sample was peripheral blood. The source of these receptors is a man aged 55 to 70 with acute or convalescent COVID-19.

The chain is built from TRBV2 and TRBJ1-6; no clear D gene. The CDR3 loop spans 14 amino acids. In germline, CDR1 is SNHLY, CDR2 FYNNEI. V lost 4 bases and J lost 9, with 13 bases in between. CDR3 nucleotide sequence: TGTGCCAGCAGTGTTTACGGGGATGGTTCACCCCTCCACTTT. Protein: CASSVYGDGSPLHF.

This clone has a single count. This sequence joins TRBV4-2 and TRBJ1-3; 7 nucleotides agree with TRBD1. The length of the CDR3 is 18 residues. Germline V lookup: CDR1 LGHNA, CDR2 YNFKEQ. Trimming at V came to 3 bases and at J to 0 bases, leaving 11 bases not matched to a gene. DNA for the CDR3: TGTGCCAGCAGCCAGGGGCCGGGACAGATGAGCTCTGGAAACACCATATATTTT. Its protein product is CASSQGPGQMSSGNTIYF.

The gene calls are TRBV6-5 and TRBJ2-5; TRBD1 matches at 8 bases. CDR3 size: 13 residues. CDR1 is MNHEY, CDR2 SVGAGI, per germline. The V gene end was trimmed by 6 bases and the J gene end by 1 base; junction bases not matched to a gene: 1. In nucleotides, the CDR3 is TGTGCCAGCAGGACAGGGGCCCAAGAGACCCAGTACTTC. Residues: CASRTGAQETQYF.

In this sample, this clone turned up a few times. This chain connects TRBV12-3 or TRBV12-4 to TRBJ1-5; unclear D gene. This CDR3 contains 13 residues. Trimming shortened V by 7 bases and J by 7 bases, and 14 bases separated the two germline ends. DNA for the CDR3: TGTGCCAGCACCGCAAACAGTCCCCAGCCCCAGCATTTT. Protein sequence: CASTANSPQPQHF.

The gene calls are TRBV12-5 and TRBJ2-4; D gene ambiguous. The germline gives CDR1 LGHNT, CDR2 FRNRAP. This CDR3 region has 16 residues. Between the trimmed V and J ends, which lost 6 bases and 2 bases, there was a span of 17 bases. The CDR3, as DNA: TGTGCTAGTGGCCTCAGGCTCTCAGGTACCAAAAACATTCAGTACTTC. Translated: CASGLRLSGTKNIQYF. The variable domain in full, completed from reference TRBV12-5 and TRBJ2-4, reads DARVTQTPRHKVTEMGQEVTMRCQPILGHNTVFWYRQTMMQGLELLAYFRNRAPLDDSGMPKDRFSAEMPDATLATLKIQPSEPRDSAVYFCASGLRLSGTKNIQYFGAGTRLSVL.

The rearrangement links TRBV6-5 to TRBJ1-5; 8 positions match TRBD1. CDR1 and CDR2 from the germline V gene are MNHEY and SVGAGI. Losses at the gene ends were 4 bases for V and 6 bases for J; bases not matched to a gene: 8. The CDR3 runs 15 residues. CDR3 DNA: TGTGCCAGCAGTTCCGTCGGACAGGGAGGTCAGCCCCAGCATTTT. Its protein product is CASSSVGQGGQPQHF.

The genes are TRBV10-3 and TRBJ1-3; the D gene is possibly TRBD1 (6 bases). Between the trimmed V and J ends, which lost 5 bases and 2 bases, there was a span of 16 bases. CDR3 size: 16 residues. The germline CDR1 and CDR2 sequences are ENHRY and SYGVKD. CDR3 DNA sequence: TGTGCCATCAGTCCCCTCTCAAACAGGGCTGGAAACACCATATATTTT. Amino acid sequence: CAISPLSNRAGNTIYF.

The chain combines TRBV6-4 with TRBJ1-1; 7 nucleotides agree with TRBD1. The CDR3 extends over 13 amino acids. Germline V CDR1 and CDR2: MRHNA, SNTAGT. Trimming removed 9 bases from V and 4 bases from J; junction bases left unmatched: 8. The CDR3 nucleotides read TGTGCCAGTTCGGAGAACAGGGGCACTGAAGCTTTCTTT. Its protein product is CASSENRGTEAFF.

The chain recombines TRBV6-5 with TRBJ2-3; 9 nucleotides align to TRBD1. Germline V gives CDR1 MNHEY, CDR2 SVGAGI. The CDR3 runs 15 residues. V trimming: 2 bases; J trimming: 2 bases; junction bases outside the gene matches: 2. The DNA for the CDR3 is TGTGCCAGCAGTTACGGGACAGGGCACACAGATACGCAGTATTTT. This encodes CASSYGTGHTDTQYF.

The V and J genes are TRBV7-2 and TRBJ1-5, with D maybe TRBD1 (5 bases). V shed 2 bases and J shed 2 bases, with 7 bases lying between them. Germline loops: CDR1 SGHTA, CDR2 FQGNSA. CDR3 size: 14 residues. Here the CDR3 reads CASSLKGRNQPQHF. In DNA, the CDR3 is TGTGCCAGCAGCTTAAAGGGGCGCAATCAGCCCCAGCATTTT. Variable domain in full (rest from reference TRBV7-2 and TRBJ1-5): GAGVSQSPSNKVTEKGKDVELRCDPISGHTALYWYRQSLGQGLEFLIYFQGNSAPDKSGLPSDRFSAERTGGSVSTLTIQRTQQEDSAVYLCASSLKGRNQPQHFGDGTRLSIL.

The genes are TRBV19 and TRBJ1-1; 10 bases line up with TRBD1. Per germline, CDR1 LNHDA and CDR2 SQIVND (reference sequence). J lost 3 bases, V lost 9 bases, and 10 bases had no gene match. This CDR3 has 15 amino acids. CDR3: CASRQGAGVDTEAFF. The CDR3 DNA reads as TGTGCCAGCCGACAGGGGGCGGGTGTGGACACTGAAGCTTTCTTT.

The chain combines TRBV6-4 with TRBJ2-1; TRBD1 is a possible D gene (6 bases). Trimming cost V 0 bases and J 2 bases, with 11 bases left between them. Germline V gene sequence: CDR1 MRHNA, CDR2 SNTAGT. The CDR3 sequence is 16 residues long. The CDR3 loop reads CASSDSAGVPYNEQFF. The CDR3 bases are TGTGCCAGCAGTGACTCGGCAGGGGTGCCCTACAATGAGCAGTTCTTC.

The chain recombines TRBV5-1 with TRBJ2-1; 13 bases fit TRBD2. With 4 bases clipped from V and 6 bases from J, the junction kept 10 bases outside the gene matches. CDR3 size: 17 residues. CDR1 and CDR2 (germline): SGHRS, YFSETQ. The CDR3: CASSVTSGRAISNEQFF. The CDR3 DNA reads TGCGCCAGCAGCGTCACTAGCGGGAGGGCCATAAGCAATGAGCAGTTCTTC.

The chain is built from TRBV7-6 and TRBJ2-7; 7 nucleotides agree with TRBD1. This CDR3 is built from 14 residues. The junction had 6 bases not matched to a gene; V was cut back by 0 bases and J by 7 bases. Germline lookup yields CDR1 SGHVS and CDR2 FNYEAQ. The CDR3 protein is CASSLALTGEEQYF. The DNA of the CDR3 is TGTGCCAGCAGCTTAGCCCTCACAGGGGAAGAGCAGTACTTC.

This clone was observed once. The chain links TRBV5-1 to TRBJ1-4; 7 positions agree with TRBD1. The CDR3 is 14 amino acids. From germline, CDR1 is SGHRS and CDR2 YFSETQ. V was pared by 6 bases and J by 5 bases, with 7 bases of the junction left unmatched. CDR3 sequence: CASTTGQNNEKLFF. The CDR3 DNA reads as TGCGCCAGCACCACGGGACAGAACAATGAAAAACTGTTTTTT.

CDR3 nucleotide sequence: TGTGCCATCAGTGAGTCGTCATTTGTGACACACTCTGGGGCCAACGTCCTGACTTTC. Encoded protein: CAISESSFVTHSGANVLTF. The chain links TRBV10-3 to TRBJ2-6; D ambiguous. This CDR3 comprises 19 residues. Germline V CDR1 and CDR2: ENHRY, SYGVKD. V was trimmed by 0 bases and J by 0 bases, leaving 15 bases between them.

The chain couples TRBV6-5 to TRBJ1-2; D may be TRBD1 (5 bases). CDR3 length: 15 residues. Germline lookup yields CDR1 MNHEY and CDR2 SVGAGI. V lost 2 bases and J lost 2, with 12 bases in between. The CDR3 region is CASSYGRGGNYGYTF. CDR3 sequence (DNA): TGTGCCAGCAGTTACGGGAGGGGAGGGAACTATGGCTACACCTTC.

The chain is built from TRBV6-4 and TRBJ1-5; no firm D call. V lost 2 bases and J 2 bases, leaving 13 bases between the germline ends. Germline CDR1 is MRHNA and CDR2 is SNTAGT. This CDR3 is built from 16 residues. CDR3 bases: TGTGCCAGCAGTGACGCACCGGCGGTGGGCAATCAGCCCCAGCATTTT. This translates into CASSDAPAVGNQPQHF.

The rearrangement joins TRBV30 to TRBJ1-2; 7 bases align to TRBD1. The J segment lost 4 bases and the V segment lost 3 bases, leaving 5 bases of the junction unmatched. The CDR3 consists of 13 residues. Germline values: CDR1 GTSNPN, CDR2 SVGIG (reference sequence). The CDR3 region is CAWRLTGTYGYTF. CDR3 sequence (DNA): TGTGCCTGGAGGTTGACAGGGACCTATGGCTACACCTTC.

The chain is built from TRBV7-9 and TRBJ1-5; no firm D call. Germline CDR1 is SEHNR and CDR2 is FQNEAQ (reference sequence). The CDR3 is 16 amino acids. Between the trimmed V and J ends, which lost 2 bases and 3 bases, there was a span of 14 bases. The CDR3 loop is CASSLMVGAYNQPQHF. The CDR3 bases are TGTGCCAGCAGCTTAATGGTCGGTGCGTACAATCAGCCCCAGCATTTT. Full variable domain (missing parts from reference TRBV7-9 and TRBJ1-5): DTGVSQNPRHKITKRGQNVTFRCDPISEHNRLYWYRQTLGQGPEFLTYFQNEAQLEKSRLLSDRFSAERPKGSFSTLEIQRTEQGDSAMYLCASSLMVGAYNQPQHFGDGTRLSIL.

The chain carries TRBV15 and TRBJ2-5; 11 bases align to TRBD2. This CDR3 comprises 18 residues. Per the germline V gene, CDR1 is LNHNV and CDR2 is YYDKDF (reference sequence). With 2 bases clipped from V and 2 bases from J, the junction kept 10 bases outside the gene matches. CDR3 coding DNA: TGTGCCACCAGCAGAACTAGGACTAGCGGGCTTCTTCAAGAGACCCAGTACTTC. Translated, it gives CATSRTRTSGLLQETQYF.

CDR3 nucleotide sequence: TGCGCCAGCAGCTTGGATCACAGGGGAGAGGGCTACACCTTC. This codes for CASSLDHRGEGYTF. This chain links TRBV5-1 with TRBJ1-2, with TRBD1 matching over 7 bases. The V gene end was trimmed by 0 bases and the J gene end by 8 bases; junction bases not matched to a gene: 7. The V gene's germline CDR1 is SGHRS and CDR2 YFSETQ. The CDR3 loop spans 14 amino acids.

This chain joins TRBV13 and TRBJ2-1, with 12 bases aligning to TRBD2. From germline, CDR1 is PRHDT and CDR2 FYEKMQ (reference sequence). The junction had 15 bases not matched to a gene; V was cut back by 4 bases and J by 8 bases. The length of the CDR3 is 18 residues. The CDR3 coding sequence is TGTGCCAGCAGCTCGTCTAAACGCCGACTAGCGGGAGTTCATGAGCAGTTCTTC. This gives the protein CASSSSKRRLAGVHEQFF.

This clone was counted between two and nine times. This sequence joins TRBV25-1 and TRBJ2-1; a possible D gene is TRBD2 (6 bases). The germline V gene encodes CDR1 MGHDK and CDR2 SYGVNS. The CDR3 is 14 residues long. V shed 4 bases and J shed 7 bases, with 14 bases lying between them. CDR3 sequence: CASSGWGTFNEQFF. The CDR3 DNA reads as TGTGCCAGCAGTGGATGGGGGACTTTTAATGAGCAGTTCTTC.

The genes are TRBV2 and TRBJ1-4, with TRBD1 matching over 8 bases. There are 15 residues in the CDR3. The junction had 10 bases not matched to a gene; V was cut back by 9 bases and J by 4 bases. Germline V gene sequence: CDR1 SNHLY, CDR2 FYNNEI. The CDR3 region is CARSLSGGGNEKLFF. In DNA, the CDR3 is TGTGCCAGAAGTTTATCAGGGGGCGGTAATGAAAAACTGTTTTTT.

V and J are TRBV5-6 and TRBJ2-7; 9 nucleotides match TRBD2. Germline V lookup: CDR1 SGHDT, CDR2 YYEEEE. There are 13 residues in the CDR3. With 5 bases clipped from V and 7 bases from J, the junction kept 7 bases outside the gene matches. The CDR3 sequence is CASRGSGGGEQYF. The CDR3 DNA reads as TGTGCCAGCAGAGGTAGCGGGGGAGGTGAGCAGTACTTC.

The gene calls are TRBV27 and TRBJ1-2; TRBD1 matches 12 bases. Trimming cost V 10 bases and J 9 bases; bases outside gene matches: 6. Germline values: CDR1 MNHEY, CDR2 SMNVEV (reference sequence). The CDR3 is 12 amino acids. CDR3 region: CATGTGGRSYTF. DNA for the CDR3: TGTGCCACGGGGACAGGGGGCAGGAGCTACACCTTC.